These 20 T cell receptor beta chains were sequenced from one sample in a study of T-cell reconstitution after alpha-beta-depleted transplantation in children. TCRbeta library preparation incorporated unique molecular identifiers. MiXCR was run by TCRdb on the PCR reads, yielding one entry per CDR3 protein. This sample carries roughly 790,000 distinct CDR3 sequences, roughly 15% of them seen once, and the ten largest clones take roughly 4.8%. Sequences were derived from PBMCs, mostly from graft donor cells, sampled 360 days after TCRalphabeta/CD19-depleted stem cell transplant. These receptors all come from a male patient between 10 and 17 years old who had a stem cell transplant for acute lymphoblastic leukemia, so the T cells may come from the graft donor.

This rearrangement joins TRBV5-1 to TRBJ2-7, with 10 bases fitting TRBD2. CDR1 is SGHRS and CDR2 is YFSETQ in the germline V gene. The CDR3 runs 16 residues. The V and J ends lost 3 bases and 4 bases, in that order; junction bases with no gene match: 10. The CDR3 sequence: CASSSSSGRAKYEQYF. Written as DNA, the CDR3 is TGCGCCAGCAGCTCCTCCAGCGGGAGGGCCAAGTACGAGCAGTACTTC.

The chain recombines TRBV9 with TRBJ2-3; D remains unclear. Per germline, CDR1 SGDLS and CDR2 YYNGEE. The ends were cut back, 3 bases at V and 5 bases at J, with 10 bases in the middle. The CDR3 consists of 13 residues. CDR3 loop: CASSGWRRDTQYF. CDR3 coding DNA: TGTGCCAGCAGCGGATGGCGACGAGATACGCAGTATTTT.

This clonotype was detected a few times. This sequence joins TRBV6-1 and TRBJ2-6; tentative D call: TRBD1 (6 bases). Germline V lookup: CDR1 MNHNS, CDR2 SASEGT. Trimming left V 5 bases short and J 0 bases short, with 20 bases between. The CDR3 covers 19 residues. This CDR3 reads CASSQRTGSLFSGANVLTF. The CDR3 DNA is TGTGCCAGCAGTCAACGTACAGGGTCCCTCTTCTCTGGGGCCAACGTCCTGACTTTC.

The chain uses TRBV2 and TRBJ2-1, with a weak D call TRBD2 (5 bases). V dropped 7 bases and J dropped 3 bases, with 22 bases sitting between them. CDR1 is SNHLY, CDR2 FYNNEI, per germline. This CDR3 is built from 17 residues. The CDR3 protein is CASKGSDGLSNYNEQFF. DNA of the CDR3: TGTGCCAGCAAAGGAAGTGATGGACTCTCGAACTACAATGAGCAGTTCTTC.

This clonotype was recorded a few times. This chain uses TRBV7-9 with TRBJ2-1; 11 positions agree with TRBD2. The CDR3 extends over 15 amino acids. Germline CDR1 reads SEHNR; CDR2 reads FQNEAQ (reference sequence). With 3 bases clipped from V and 7 bases from J, the junction kept 5 bases outside the gene matches. CDR3 sequence: CASSLTSGIGNEQFF. The CDR3 coding sequence is TGTGCCAGCAGCTTGACTAGCGGGATTGGAAATGAGCAGTTCTTC.

This clonotype was picked up a small number of times. This sequence joins TRBV18 and TRBJ2-5, with TRBD2 identical over 10 bases. After removal of 6 bases from V and 5 bases from J, the junction contained 6 bases not matched to a gene. This CDR3 contains 14 residues. Germline-derived CDR1 and CDR2 are KGHSH and LQKENI. For the CDR3, the DNA is TGTGCCAGCTCTGATGGACTAGCGGCGGAGACCCAGTACTTC. Translated: CASSDGLAAETQYF.

This clonotype has more than one count but fewer than ten. This rearrangement joins TRBV5-8 to TRBJ2-1, with TRBD2 matching over 9 bases. The CDR3 totals 15 residues. V lost 4 bases to trimming and J lost 5 bases; unmatched junction nucleotides: 7. Germline-derived CDR1 and CDR2 are SGHTS and YDEGEE. CDR3 in amino acids: CASSHRLAGNNEQFF. CDR3 bases: TGTGCCAGCAGCCACCGGCTAGCGGGAAACAATGAGCAGTTCTTC. The whole variable domain, remainder taken from reference TRBV5-8 and TRBJ2-1, is EAGVTQSPTHLIKTRGQQATLRCSPISGHTSVYWYQQALGLGLQFLLWYDEGEERNRGNFPPRFSGRQFPNYSSELNVNALELEDSALYLCASSHRLAGNNEQFFGPGTRLTVL.

V gene TRBV19 combines with J gene TRBJ2-3, with no clear D. The V gene lost 4 bases and the J gene lost 0 bases, with 11 bases spanning the gap. Germline loops: CDR1 LNHDA, CDR2 SQIVND (reference sequence). The CDR3 extends over 15 amino acids. Written as DNA, the CDR3 is TGTGCCAGTAGTAAGGCAGCTCCGAGCACAGATACGCAGTATTTT. Encoded protein: CASSKAAPSTDTQYF.

This clonotype was found a few times. The V and J genes are TRBV5-1 and TRBJ2-4, with D uncertain. The CDR3 totals 13 residues. V lost 3 bases and J 2 bases, leaving 6 bases between the germline ends. Germline V gene data show CDR1 as SGHRS and CDR2 as YFSETQ. The CDR3 nucleotides read TGCGCCAGCAGCTCCCCCCCCAAAAACATTCAGTACTTC. It is translated as CASSSPPKNIQYF.

The V gene is TRBV20-1, the J gene TRBJ2-5; D may be TRBD1 (5 bases). In germline, CDR1 is DFQATT, CDR2 SNEGSKA (reference sequence). The CDR3 length is 12 residues. V was pared by 7 bases and J by 8 bases, with 17 bases between. CDR3 nucleotides: TGCAGTGTACCGACTGGGGCTTTAACCCAGTACTTC. Translating it yields CSVPTGALTQYF.

The chain couples TRBV6-1 to TRBJ2-7; D perhaps matches TRBD2 (7 bases). V was cut by 7 bases and J by 0 bases, with 13 bases left in between. The CDR3 is 14 amino acids. Germline CDR1 MNHNS, CDR2 SASEGT. CDR3 residues: CASIGGASSYEQYF. The CDR3 bases are TGTGCCAGCATAGGGGGGGCTAGCTCCTACGAGCAGTACTTC.

This clonotype was counted between two and nine times. The gene calls are TRBV7-8 and TRBJ1-2; 7 nucleotides agree with TRBD1. After removal of 2 bases from V and 5 bases from J, the junction contained 8 bases not matched to a gene. The CDR3 spans 15 residues. The germline V gene encodes CDR1 SGHVS and CDR2 FQNEAQ. CDR3 sequence (DNA): TGTGCCAGCAGCTTAATAGGGGACAGTTTATATGGCTACACCTTC. Amino acid sequence: CASSLIGDSLYGYTF.

The rearrangement joins TRBV6-2 or TRBV6-3 to TRBJ2-4, with D uncertain. The V end lost 6 bases, the J end lost 8 bases, and 14 bases lay between the germline ends. This CDR3 has 13 amino acids. Looked up from germline, CDR1 is MNHEY and CDR2 is SVGEGT. Here the CDR3 reads CASSRPPTDIQYF. CDR3 bases: TGTGCCAGCAGCCGCCCGCCCACGGACATTCAGTACTTC.

This clonotype showed up many times. The gene calls are TRBV30 and TRBJ2-3; D is unclear. CDR1 is GTSNPN and CDR2 is SVGIG in the germline V gene (reference sequence). CDR3 length equals 12 residues. The V end was cut by 2 bases, the J end by 4 bases, with 7 bases between. DNA for the CDR3: TGTGCCTGGAGTTTCCCAGCAGATACGCAGTATTTT. Amino acids: CAWSFPADTQYF. Full variable domain (rest looked up from reference TRBV30 and TRBJ2-3): SQTIHQWPATLVQPVGSPLSLECTVEGTSNPNLYWYRQAAGRGLQLLFYSVGIGQISSEVPQNLSASRPQDRQFILSSKKLLLSDSGFYLCAWSFPADTQYFGPGTRLTVL.

The sample holds a few counts of this clonotype. This chain connects TRBV12-3 or TRBV12-4 to TRBJ2-1; the D call may be TRBD1 or TRBD2 (5 bases each). Deletions cut 7 bases from V and 5 bases from J, with 18 bases between. This CDR3 is built from 15 residues. The CDR3 here is CASITYGTPNNEQFF. The CDR3 DNA reads as TGTGCCAGCATCACATACGGGACCCCAAACAATGAGCAGTTCTTC.

The rearrangement uses TRBV7-8 and TRBJ1-6; unclear D gene. The CDR3 loop spans 16 amino acids. V was clipped by 4 bases and J by 5 bases, with 15 bases between them. Germline values: CDR1 SGHVS, CDR2 FQNEAQ. CDR3 sequence: CASSSEDGSNNSPLHF. The CDR3 nucleotides read TGTGCCAGCAGCTCAGAGGACGGATCGAATAATTCACCCCTCCACTTT.

This clonotype occurred many times. The chain carries TRBV5-1 and TRBJ1-4; no clear D. V was cut by 3 bases and J by 4 bases, with 16 bases left in between. Germline V gene lookup returns CDR1 SGHRS and CDR2 YFSETQ. CDR3 size: 16 residues. The CDR3 nucleotides read TGCGCCAGCAGCTACCAAAACGACATACTTAATGAAAAACTGTTTTTT. As protein: CASSYQNDILNEKLFF.

The chain joins TRBV12-5 to TRBJ2-3; tentative D call: TRBD2 (5 bases). CDR3 size: 14 residues. The V gene lost 4 bases and the J gene lost 5 bases, with 13 bases spanning the gap. Germline V lookup: CDR1 LGHNT, CDR2 FRNRAP. The DNA for the CDR3 is TGTGCTAGTGGTTCCCTCCTAGCAGGAGATACGCAGTATTTT. It encodes CASGSLLAGDTQYF.

The chain carries TRBV4-2 and TRBJ2-1; perhaps TRBD2 as D (6 bases). Germline assignment: CDR1 LGHNA and CDR2 YNFKEQ. This CDR3 comprises 17 residues. V shed 1 base and J shed 2 bases, with 15 bases lying between them. This CDR3 is CASSQVLADPTYNEQFF. DNA of the CDR3: TGTGCCAGCAGCCAAGTTTTAGCGGACCCTACCTACAATGAGCAGTTCTTC.

This clonotype has only a few counts. This sequence joins TRBV7-9 and TRBJ2-1; no firm D call. The CDR3 loop spans 17 amino acids. In germline, CDR1 is SEHNR, CDR2 FQNEAQ (reference sequence). V was pared by 0 bases and J by 5 bases, with 17 bases between. CDR3 region: CASSLASGGRTHNEQFF. CDR3 coding DNA: TGTGCCAGCAGCTTAGCGTCGGGCGGCCGGACGCACAATGAGCAGTTCTTC.